The TCR beta chain described here comes from a study of beta chain features in type 1 diabetes. Reverse transcription of all isolated RNA meant that expressed TCRB transcripts were sequenced. Assay: immunoSEQ multiplex PCR; the TCRdb copy retains only in-frame clones and omits some. The data show 350,000 to 400,000 clones, over 13% seen once. This sequence originates from a woman in her late teens or twenties in good health. The sequenced sample consisted of naive CD4+ T cells from blood.

CDR3: CASSEDRASYEQYF. Here the CDR3 DNA reads TGTGCCAGCAGTGAAGACAGGGCATCCTACGAGCAGTACTTC. The chain joins TRBV6-5 to TRBJ2-7; the match to TRBD1 covers 7 bases. Losses at the gene ends were 5 bases for V and 1 base for J; bases not matched to a gene: 5. From germline, CDR1 is MNHEY and CDR2 SVGAGI. This CDR3 contains 14 residues.